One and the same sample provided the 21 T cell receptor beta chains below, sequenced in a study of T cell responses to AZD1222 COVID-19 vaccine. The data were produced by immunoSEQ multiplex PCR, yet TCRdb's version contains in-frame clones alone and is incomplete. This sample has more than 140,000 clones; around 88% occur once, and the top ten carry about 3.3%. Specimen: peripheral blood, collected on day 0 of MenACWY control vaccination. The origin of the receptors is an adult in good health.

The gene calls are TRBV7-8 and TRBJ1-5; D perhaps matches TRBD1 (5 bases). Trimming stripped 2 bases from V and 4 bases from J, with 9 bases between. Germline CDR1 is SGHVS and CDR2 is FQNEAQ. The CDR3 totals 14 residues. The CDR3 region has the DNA TGTGCCAGCAGCTTACGGGACCTTAATCAGCCCCAGCATTTT. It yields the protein CASSLRDLNQPQHF.

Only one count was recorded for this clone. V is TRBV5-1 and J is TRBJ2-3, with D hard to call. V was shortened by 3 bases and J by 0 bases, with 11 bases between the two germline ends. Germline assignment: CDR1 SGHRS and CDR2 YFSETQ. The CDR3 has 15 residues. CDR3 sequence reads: CASSSDGTSTDTQYF. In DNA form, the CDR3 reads TGCGCCAGCAGCTCAGATGGCACCAGCACAGATACGCAGTATTTT.

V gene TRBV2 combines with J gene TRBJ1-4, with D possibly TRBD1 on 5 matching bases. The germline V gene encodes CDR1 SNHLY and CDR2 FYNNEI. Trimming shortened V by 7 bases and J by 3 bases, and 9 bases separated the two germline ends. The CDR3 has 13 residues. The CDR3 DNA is TGTGCCAGCAATAGGGACTCTAATGAAAAACTGTTTTTT. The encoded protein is CASNRDSNEKLFF.

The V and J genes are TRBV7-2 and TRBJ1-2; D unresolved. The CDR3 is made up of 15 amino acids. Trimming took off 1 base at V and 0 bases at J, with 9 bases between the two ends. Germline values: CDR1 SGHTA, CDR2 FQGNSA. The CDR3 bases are TGTGCCAGCAGCTTAGGACGCCAGTCTAACTATGGCTACACCTTC. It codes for CASSLGRQSNYGYTF.

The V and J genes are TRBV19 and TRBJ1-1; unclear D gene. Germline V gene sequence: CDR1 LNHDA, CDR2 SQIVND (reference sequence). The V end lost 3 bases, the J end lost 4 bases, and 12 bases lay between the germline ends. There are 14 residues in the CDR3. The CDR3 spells CASSIGSWGTEAFF. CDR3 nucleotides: TGTGCCAGTAGTATCGGATCCTGGGGCACTGAAGCTTTCTTT.

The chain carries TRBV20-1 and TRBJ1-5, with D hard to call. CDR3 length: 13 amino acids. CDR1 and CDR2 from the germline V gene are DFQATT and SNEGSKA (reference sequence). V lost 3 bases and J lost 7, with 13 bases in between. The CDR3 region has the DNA TGCAGTGCTAGTCGCACCTATACCCAGCCCCAGCATTTT. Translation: CSASRTYTQPQHF.

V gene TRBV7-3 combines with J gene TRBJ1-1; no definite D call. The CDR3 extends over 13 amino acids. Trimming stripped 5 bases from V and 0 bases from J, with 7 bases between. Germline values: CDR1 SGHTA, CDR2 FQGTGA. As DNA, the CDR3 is TGTGCCAGCAGCACGTCATTGAACACTGAAGCTTTCTTT. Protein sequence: CASSTSLNTEAFF. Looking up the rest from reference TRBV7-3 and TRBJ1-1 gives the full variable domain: GAGVSQTPSNKVTEKGKYVELRCDPISGHTALYWYRQSLGQGPEFLIYFQGTGAADDSGLPNDRFFAVRPEGSVSTLKIQRTERGDSAVYLCASSTSLNTEAFFGQGTRLTVV.

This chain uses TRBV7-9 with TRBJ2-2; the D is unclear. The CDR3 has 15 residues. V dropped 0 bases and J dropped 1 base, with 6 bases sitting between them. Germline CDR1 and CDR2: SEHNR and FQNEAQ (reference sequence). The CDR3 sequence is CASSLATGNTGELFF. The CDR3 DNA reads TGTGCCAGCAGCTTAGCTACGGGGAACACCGGGGAGCTGTTTTTT.

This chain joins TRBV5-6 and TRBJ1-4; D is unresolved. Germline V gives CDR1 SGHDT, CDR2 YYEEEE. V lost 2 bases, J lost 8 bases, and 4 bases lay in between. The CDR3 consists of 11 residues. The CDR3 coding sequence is TGTGCCAGCAGCTTAGGGGAAAAACTGTTTTTT. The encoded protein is CASSLGEKLFF.

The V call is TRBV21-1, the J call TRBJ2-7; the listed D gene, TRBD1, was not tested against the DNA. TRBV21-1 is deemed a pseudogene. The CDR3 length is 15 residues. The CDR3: CASSEDRSPDYEQYF. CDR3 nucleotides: TGTGCCAGCAGCGAAGACAGGTCCCCCGACTACGAGCAGTACTTC.

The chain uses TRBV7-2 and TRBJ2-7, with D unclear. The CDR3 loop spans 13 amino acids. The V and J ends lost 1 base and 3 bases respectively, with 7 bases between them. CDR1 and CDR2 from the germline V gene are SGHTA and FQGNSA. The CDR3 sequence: CASSLVNNYEQYF. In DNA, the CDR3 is TGTGCCAGCAGCTTAGTAAACAACTACGAGCAGTACTTC.

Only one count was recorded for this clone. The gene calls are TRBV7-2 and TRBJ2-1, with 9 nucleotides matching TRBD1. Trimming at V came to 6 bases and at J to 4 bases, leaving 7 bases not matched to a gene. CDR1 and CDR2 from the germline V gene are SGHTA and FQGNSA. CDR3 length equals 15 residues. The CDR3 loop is CASRITGGAYNEQFF. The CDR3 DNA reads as TGTGCCAGCAGAATAACAGGGGGCGCTTACAATGAGCAGTTCTTC.

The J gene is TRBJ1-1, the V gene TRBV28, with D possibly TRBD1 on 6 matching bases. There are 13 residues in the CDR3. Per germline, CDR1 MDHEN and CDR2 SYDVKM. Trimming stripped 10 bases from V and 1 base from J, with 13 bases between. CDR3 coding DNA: TGTGCCACCCGGGACACAACGAACACTGAAGCTTTCTTT. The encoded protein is CATRDTTNTEAFF.

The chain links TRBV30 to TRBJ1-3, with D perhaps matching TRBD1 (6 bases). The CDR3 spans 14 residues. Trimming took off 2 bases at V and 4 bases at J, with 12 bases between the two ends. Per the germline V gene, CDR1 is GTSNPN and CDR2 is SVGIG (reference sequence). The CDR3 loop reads CAWSQGSSGNTIYF. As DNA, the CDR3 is TGTGCCTGGAGTCAGGGGTCCTCAGGAAACACCATATATTTT.

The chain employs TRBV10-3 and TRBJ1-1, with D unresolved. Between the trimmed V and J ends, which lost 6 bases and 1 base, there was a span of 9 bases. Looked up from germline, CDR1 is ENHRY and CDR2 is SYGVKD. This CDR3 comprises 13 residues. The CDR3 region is CAIRLRENTEAFF. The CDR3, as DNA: TGTGCCATCAGGTTAAGGGAGAACACTGAAGCTTTCTTT.

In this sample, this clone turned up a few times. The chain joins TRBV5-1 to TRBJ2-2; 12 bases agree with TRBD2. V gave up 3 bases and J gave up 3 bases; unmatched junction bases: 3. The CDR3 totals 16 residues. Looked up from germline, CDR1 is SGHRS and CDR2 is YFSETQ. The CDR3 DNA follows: TGCGCCAGCAGCTCCGGGACTAGCGGGTACACCGGGGAGCTGTTTTTT. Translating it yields CASSSGTSGYTGELFF.

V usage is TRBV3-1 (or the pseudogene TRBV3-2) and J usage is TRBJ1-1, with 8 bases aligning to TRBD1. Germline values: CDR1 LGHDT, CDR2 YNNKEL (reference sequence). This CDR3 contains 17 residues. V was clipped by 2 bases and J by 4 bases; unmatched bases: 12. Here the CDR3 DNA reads TGTGCCAGCAGCCAACCAGGGGCGACAGGGGCGGGCACTGAAGCTTTCTTT. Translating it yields CASSQPGATGAGTEAFF.

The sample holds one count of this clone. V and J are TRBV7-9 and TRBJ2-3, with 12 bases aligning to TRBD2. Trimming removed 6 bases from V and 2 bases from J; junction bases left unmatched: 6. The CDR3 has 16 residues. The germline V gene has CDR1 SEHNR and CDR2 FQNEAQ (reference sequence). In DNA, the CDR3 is TGTGCCAGCAGTCTCGGACTAGCGGGACCCACAGATACGCAGTATTTT. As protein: CASSLGLAGPTDTQYF.

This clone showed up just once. The CDR3 protein is CAISGGNTGELFF. Written as DNA, the CDR3 is TGTGCCATTTCAGGGGGGAACACCGGGGAGCTGTTTTTT. The chain joins TRBV19 to TRBJ2-2, with 7 bases identical to TRBD1. The V gene's germline CDR1 is LNHDA and CDR2 SQIVND (reference sequence). The CDR3 runs to 13 residues. With 10 bases clipped from V and 1 base from J, the junction kept 3 bases outside the gene matches.

In nucleotides, the CDR3 is TGTGCCAGCAGCTTAGAAGCGGGGGACAGGGGGCTTACTGAAGCTTTCTTT. As protein: CASSLEAGDRGLTEAFF. The chain recombines TRBV11-3 with TRBJ1-1; 12 nucleotides align to TRBD1. The CDR3 runs to 17 residues. The J segment lost 5 bases and the V segment lost 0 bases, leaving 7 bases of the junction unmatched. Germline lookup yields CDR1 SGHNT and CDR2 YENEEA.

In DNA, the CDR3 is TGTGCCAGCAGCCAGTCGAGGTCTAGCGGGAGGCACGAGCAGTACTTC. Protein: CASSQSRSSGRHEQYF. The J gene is TRBJ2-7, the V gene TRBV3-1 (or the pseudogene TRBV3-2); 11 bases are a match to TRBD2. The germline V gene encodes CDR1 LGHDT and CDR2 YNNKEL (reference sequence). Germline trimming cut 3 bases from V and 5 bases from J; bases unmatched to any gene: 9. The CDR3 has 16 residues.